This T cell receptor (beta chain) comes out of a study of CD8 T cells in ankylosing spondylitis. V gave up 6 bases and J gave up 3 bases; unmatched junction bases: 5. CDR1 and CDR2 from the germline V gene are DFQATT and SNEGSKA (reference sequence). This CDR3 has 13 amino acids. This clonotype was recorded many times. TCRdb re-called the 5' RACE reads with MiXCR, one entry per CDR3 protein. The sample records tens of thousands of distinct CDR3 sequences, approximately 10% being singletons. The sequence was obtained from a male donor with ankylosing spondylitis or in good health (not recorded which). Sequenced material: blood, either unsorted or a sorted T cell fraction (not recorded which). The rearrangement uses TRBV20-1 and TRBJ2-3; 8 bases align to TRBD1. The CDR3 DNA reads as TGCAGTGCGAACACAGGGGGGACAGATACGCAGTATTTT. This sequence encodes CSANTGGTDTQYF.